This entry describes one T cell receptor beta chain. Its antigen remains unidentified. Every bit of the isolated RNA underwent reverse transcription, so sequencing read expressed TCRB transcripts. Repertoires were generated with immunoSEQ multiplex PCR, while TCRdb's copy carries only in-frame clones and drops some. Of about 270,000 clones in the sample, 13% to 15% were seen once. The CDR3 totals 14 residues. Germline-derived CDR1 and CDR2 are SGHDN and FVKESK. V lost 4 bases, J lost 2 bases, and 9 bases lay in between. A heparinised blood draw that averaged around 100 mL was obtained once from each donor. The sample is drawn from a study of beta chain features in type 1 diabetes. General study findings and limits: Across patients, naive, central memory and Treg TCRB repertoires exhibited apparently greater similarity than was observed across healthy donors. Type 1 diabetes patients showed a moderate but significant shortening of TCRB CDR3s in all four CD4+ subsets.

This clonotype was obtained from a man younger than 45 with type 1 diabetes. V and J are TRBV14 and TRBJ2-1; D possibly corresponds to TRBD2 (6 bases). The specimen sequenced was naive CD4+ T cells from blood. The CDR3 bases are TGTGCCAGCAGCCCACCTAGCGCCTACAATGAGCAGTTCTTC. Amino acid sequence: CASSPPSAYNEQFF.